Listed below are T cell receptor beta chains from one sample, sequenced in a study of blood T cell repertoires in COVID-19. Method: immunoSEQ multiplex PCR; TCRdb's copy keeps in-frame clones and lacks some. The sample records 97,000 or so clones, 78% being singletons. Sequenced sample: peripheral blood. The receptors derive from a man aged 60 to 69 with active or convalescent COVID-19. Both conserved end residues are part of each CDR3. Each record gives: J gene, CDR3 length, V gene, clone size, D gene, CDR3 DNA, CDR3 protein. A D gene is named only where the DNA matches it firmly. Expanded clones are given a class, and other clones once, few, many or no size at all.

TRBJ1-5 14 TRBV7-2 NA NA TGTGCCAGCAGCGCCGGCGGGGGTAGTCAGCCCCAGCATTTT CASSAGGGSQPQHF
TRBJ1-1 17 TRBV7-9 many NA TGTGCCAGCAGCTTAGGCGGGGGAGGCAGAAAGAACACTGAAGCTTTCTTT CASSLGGGGRKNTEAFF
TRBJ1-2 14 TRBV2 NA NA TGTGCCAGCAGTGAGGGGTTGAGGGAGTATGGCTACACCTTC CASSEGLREYGYTF
TRBJ2-3 13 TRBV5-8 NA TRBD2 TGTGCCAGCAGGCGGGGGGGCACAGATACGCAGTATTTT CASRRGGTDTQYF
TRBJ2-5 15 TRBV7-8 few TRBD2 TGTGCCAGCTCTCAAGCGGGAGGGCCGGGTGAGACCCAGTACTTC CASSQAGGPGETQYF
TRBJ2-7 14 TRBV5-4 NA NA TGTGCCAGCAGCCCAGACAGTTACTCCTACGAGCAGTACTTC CASSPDSYSYEQYF
TRBJ2-1 18 TRBV27 NA TRBD2 TGTGCCAGCACCCCATCACTTCGGACTAGCGGGAGTCGGTATGAGCAGTTCTTC CASTPSLRTSGSRYEQFF
TRBJ2-1 14 TRBV9 few NA TGTGCCAGCAGCGTTCAGCGAATAGGCTATGAGCAGTTCTTC CASSVQRIGYEQFF
TRBJ2-6 15 TRBV6-5 NA NA TGTGCCAGCACCAAGGGAGTAACAGGGGCCAACGTCCTGACTTTC CASTKGVTGANVLTF
TRBJ2-1 17 TRBV9 NA TRBD2 TGTGCCAGCAGCGTAGGGGTAGCGGGAGGGCCCTACAATGAGCAGTTCTTC CASSVGVAGGPYNEQFF
TRBJ1-6 15 TRBV7-2 NA NA TGTGCCAGCAGCTTAACCTCAGGGCAGGGATCACCCCTCCACTTT CASSLTSGQGSPLHF
TRBJ1-5 15 TRBV18 NA TRBD1 TGTGCCAGCTCACGAGGGACAGGGGAGAATCAGCCCCAGCATTTT CASSRGTGENQPQHF
TRBJ2-5 16 TRBV5-4 NA TRBD2 TGTGCCAGCAGCCCTACCTGGCGGGAGGGCCGAGAGACCCAGTACTTC CASSPTWREGRETQYF
TRBJ1-2 13 TRBV29-1 NA NA TGCAGCGCCGGGGGGGGAGGATCGTATGGCTACACCTTC CSAGGGGSYGYTF
TRBJ2-7 15 TRBV10-1 NA TRBD2 TGCGCCAGCAGTGAGTCGAGGCTAGCGGGATACGAGCAGTACTTC CASSESRLAGYEQYF
TRBJ1-2 16 TRBV5-6 NA NA TGTGCCAGCAGCCGACGTCAGGGCAGGGAAGCCTATGGCTACACCTTC CASSRRQGREAYGYTF